A single sample gave rise to the 28 T cell receptor beta chains below, sequenced in a study of T cells in Graves' hyperthyroidism and ophthalmopathy. TCR beta CDR3 sequences were amplified from RNA transcripts. HTBI primers drove first-round RT-PCR of the TCR CDR3. MiXCR, applied by TCRdb to the multiplex PCR reads, yields one record per CDR3 protein. Of approximately 330,000 distinct CDR3 sequences listed, around 15% were seen once; the top ten hold around 32%. The specimen sequenced was blood. The source is a woman aged 40 to 50 with Graves' ophthalmopathy.

In this sample, this clonotype turned up many times. The rearrangement joins TRBV20-1 to TRBJ2-3; D is perhaps TRBD2 (6 bases). V shed 0 bases and J shed 0 bases, with 16 bases lying between them. The CDR3 length is 17 residues. Germline values: CDR1 DFQATT, CDR2 SNEGSKA (reference sequence). CDR3 DNA sequence: TGCAGTGCTAGAGATTTCGCGGGGTGGGGGAGCACAGATACGCAGTATTTT. Translation gives CSARDFAGWGSTDTQYF.

This clonotype occurred many times. The rearrangement links TRBV28 to TRBJ1-5; 9 bases match TRBD1. Trimming cost V 5 bases and J 6 bases; bases outside gene matches: 5. Germline V lookup: CDR1 MDHEN, CDR2 SYDVKM. CDR3 length: 14 amino acids. The CDR3 DNA is TGTGCCAGCAGTCGGACAGGGGAAGGTCAGCCCCAGCATTTT. It encodes CASSRTGEGQPQHF.

This clonotype was counted ten times or more. The chain uses TRBV6-1 and TRBJ1-3; a possible D gene is TRBD1 (5 bases). CDR1 and CDR2 from the germline V gene are MNHNS and SASEGT. CDR3 length: 15 amino acids. V was pared by 7 bases and J by 0 bases, with 13 bases between. CDR3 amino acids: CASTVAGNSGNTIYF. Written as DNA, the CDR3 is TGTGCCAGCACGGTAGCAGGGAACTCTGGAAACACCATATATTTT.

There are many counts of this clonotype. The genes are TRBV27 and TRBJ1-1; D remains ambiguous. Germline V gene data show CDR1 as MNHEY and CDR2 as SMNVEV (reference sequence). The CDR3 length is 16 residues. The V end lost 0 bases, the J end lost 5 bases, and 16 bases lay between the germline ends. The CDR3 nucleotides are TGTGCCAGCAGTTTATCGTATTGGCTAGTGGGGACTGAAGCTTTCTTT. Translating it yields CASSLSYWLVGTEAFF.

V usage is TRBV9 and J usage is TRBJ1-6; D gene uncertain. The CDR3 is 15 amino acids. Germline loops: CDR1 SGDLS, CDR2 YYNGEE. V lost 0 bases to trimming and J lost 4 bases, with 8 bases between them. The CDR3: CASSVGEIYNSPLHF. CDR3 nucleotide sequence: TGTGCCAGCAGCGTAGGGGAGATTTATAATTCACCCCTCCACTTT.

This clonotype was detected a few times. The J gene is TRBJ2-7, the V gene TRBV5-4; D unclear. CDR1 and CDR2 (germline): SGHNT, YYREEE (reference sequence). With 2 bases removed from V and 2 bases from J, the gap between germline ends came to 8 bases. The CDR3 length is 13 residues. For the CDR3, the DNA is TGTGCCAGCAGCTTAGACAAACCCTACGAGCAGTACTTC. Protein sequence: CASSLDKPYEQYF.

This clonotype occurred many times. This chain joins TRBV10-3 and TRBJ1-6; 7 bases match TRBD1. V lost 7 bases, J lost 5 bases, and 8 bases stayed unmatched. The CDR3 spans 15 residues. The germline V gene encodes CDR1 ENHRY and CDR2 SYGVKD. CDR3 loop: CAIKGGTGDNSPLHF. In DNA form, the CDR3 reads TGTGCCATCAAGGGGGGTACAGGGGATAATTCACCCCTCCACTTT.

This clonotype was picked up many times. The V gene is TRBV7-2, the J gene TRBJ1-1; 7 bases are shared with TRBD1. The germline CDR1 and CDR2 sequences are SGHTA and FQGNSA. V lost 5 bases, J lost 1 base, and 7 bases stayed unmatched. The CDR3 has 15 residues. The CDR3 loop is CASSRTGASNTEAFF. DNA of the CDR3: TGTGCCAGCAGCCGAACAGGGGCTTCGAACACTGAAGCTTTCTTT.

This clonotype was seen at least ten times. The chain couples TRBV19 to TRBJ1-1, with TRBD1 identical over 9 bases. Germline V gene lookup returns CDR1 LNHDA and CDR2 SQIVND (reference sequence). This CDR3 has 14 residues. The V segment lost 6 bases and the J segment 6 bases; nucleotides outside the gene matches: 8. CDR3 nucleotides: TGTGCCAGTAGGGGGACAGGGTCTGGACCTGAAGCTTTCTTT. Translated, it gives CASRGTGSGPEAFF.

This clonotype was seen ten or more times. The chain joins TRBV27 to TRBJ2-2, with D possibly TRBD1 on 5 matching bases. V lost 2 bases, J lost 4 bases, and 11 bases lay in between. CDR1 and CDR2 from the germline V gene are MNHEY and SMNVEV (reference sequence). This CDR3 has 15 residues. The CDR3 here is CASSLDGQLTGELFF. CDR3 sequence (DNA): TGTGCCAGCAGTTTAGACGGACAACTCACCGGGGAGCTGTTTTTT.

This clonotype was observed at least ten times. V is TRBV2 and J is TRBJ2-2; D is ambiguous. V lost 6 bases to trimming and J lost 3 bases, with 5 bases between them. Germline values: CDR1 SNHLY, CDR2 FYNNEI. This CDR3 comprises 12 residues. CDR3 nucleotide sequence: TGTGCCAGCAGGGCGCACACCGGGGAGCTGTTTTTT. It yields the protein CASRAHTGELFF.

This clonotype was observed at least ten times. V and J are TRBV7-2 and TRBJ2-2; 7 nucleotides agree with TRBD1. The CDR3 sequence is 13 residues long. The ends lost 5 bases at V and 4 bases at J; junction bases unmatched: 1. CDR1 and CDR2 (germline): SGHTA, FQGNSA. The CDR3 nucleotides read TGTGCCAGCAGCCACAGGGGCACCGGGGAGCTGTTTTTT. This translates into CASSHRGTGELFF.

This clonotype was found many times. The gene calls are TRBV7-9 and TRBJ2-3; 7 bases are shared with TRBD1. CDR3 size: 15 residues. In germline, CDR1 is SEHNR, CDR2 FQNEAQ (reference sequence). Trimming removed 4 bases from V and 6 bases from J; junction bases left unmatched: 10. The CDR3 DNA sequence: TGTGCCAGCAGCTCCTCGACAGGGTTGGGGGATACGCAGTATTTT. Amino acids: CASSSSTGLGDTQYF.

This clonotype has a handful of counts. J is TRBJ2-1 and V is TRBV5-5, with 8 bases lining up with TRBD2. Germline values: CDR1 SGHKS, CDR2 YYEKEE (reference sequence). Unmatched junction bases numbered 1, after V lost 2 bases and J lost 3 bases. The CDR3 sequence is 14 residues long. The DNA for the CDR3 is TGTGCCAGCAGCTTTCGGGAGGGCTACAATGAGCAGTTCTTC. Translating it yields CASSFREGYNEQFF.

This clonotype was seen repeatedly, ten times or more. The chain couples TRBV2 to TRBJ2-2; D is perhaps TRBD1 (6 bases). The CDR3 has 15 amino acids. V was pared by 6 bases and J by 4 bases, with 15 bases between. Germline assignment: CDR1 SNHLY and CDR2 FYNNEI. This CDR3 is CASRLDRSGTGELFF. The DNA of the CDR3 is TGTGCCAGCAGATTAGACAGGTCGGGCACCGGGGAGCTGTTTTTT.

In this sample, this clonotype turned up many times. The V gene is TRBV12-3 or TRBV12-4, the J gene TRBJ2-3, with 13 bases aligning to TRBD2. CDR3 length equals 17 residues. J gave up 6 bases and V 5 bases, and 11 bases lay outside the gene matches. In DNA form, the CDR3 reads TGTGCCAGCAGTGGTTCCGGGACTAGCGGGATATGGGATACGCAGTATTTT. This codes for CASSGSGTSGIWDTQYF.

This clonotype was picked up many times. The V gene is TRBV24-1, the J gene TRBJ2-5; D is unresolved. The V gene's germline CDR1 is KGHDR and CDR2 SFDVKD. V lost 3 bases and J 0 bases, leaving 7 bases between the germline ends. The CDR3 is made up of 14 amino acids. CDR3 in amino acids: CATSDRSDQETQYF. CDR3 nucleotides: TGTGCCACCAGTGATAGGAGCGACCAAGAGACCCAGTACTTC.

This clonotype was recorded a few times. V is TRBV28 and J is TRBJ2-7, with TRBD1 matching 8 bases. With V trimmed by 5 bases and J by 1 base, 7 bases remained unmatched. Per the germline V gene, CDR1 is MDHEN and CDR2 is SYDVKM. The CDR3 covers 15 residues. This CDR3 is CASSNTGGSSYEQYF. In DNA, the CDR3 is TGTGCCAGCAGTAATACAGGGGGTTCGTCCTACGAGCAGTACTTC. Full variable domain (outside the CDR3, taken from reference TRBV28 and TRBJ2-7): DVKVTQSSRYLVKRTGEKVFLECVQDMDHENMFWYRQDPGLGLRLIYFSYDVKMKEKGDIPEGYSVSREKKERFSLILESASTNQTSMYLCASSNTGGSSYEQYFGPGTRLTVT.

Note on this clonotype: A much larger clone differs by one base, so this may be a read error. The genes are TRBV20-1 and TRBJ2-3; D gene ambiguous. There are 15 residues in the CDR3. Germline V lookup: CDR1 DFQATT, CDR2 SNEGSKA (reference sequence). The CDR3 loop reads CSARGTFRITETQYF. The CDR3 region has the DNA TGCAGTGCTAGAGGGACCTTTCGCATCACAGAAACGCAGTATTTT.

In its sample, this clonotype was seen a few times. The chain carries TRBV3-1 and TRBJ2-7; maybe TRBD2 (7 bases). The V gene's germline CDR1 is LGHDT and CDR2 YNNKEL (reference sequence). V lost 3 bases and J lost 0, with 18 bases in between. The CDR3 has 17 residues. The CDR3 sequence is CASSHVRGGGGSYEQYF. In DNA, the CDR3 is TGTGCCAGCAGCCATGTCCGGGGAGGGGGGGGCTCCTACGAGCAGTACTTC.

Ten or more counts support this clonotype. The V call is TRBV5-1, the J call TRBJ1-2; D is uncertain. V was trimmed by 0 bases and J by 2 bases, leaving 8 bases between them. From germline, CDR1 is SGHRS and CDR2 YFSETQ. This CDR3 is 14 amino acids long. The CDR3 protein is CASSLAAENYGYTF. The CDR3 DNA sequence: TGCGCCAGCAGCTTGGCCGCAGAAAACTATGGCTACACCTTC.

In regard to this clonotype: One end of the junction is discordant with germline, which a read error may explain. The chain links TRBV6-1 to TRBJ1-2; D ambiguous. Germline loops: CDR1 MNHNS, CDR2 SASEGT. The CDR3 has 15 residues. DNA of the CDR3: TGTGCCAGCAGAGAAGGGCATTCAAAGAACTATGGCTACACCTTC. Translating it yields CASREGHSKNYGYTF.

This clonotype was counted at least ten times. This chain joins TRBV7-8 and TRBJ1-1; no clear D gene. V lost 5 bases to trimming and J lost 2 bases, with 12 bases between them. The CDR3 extends over 14 amino acids. CDR1 SGHVS and CDR2 FQNEAQ come from the germline V gene. In DNA form, the CDR3 reads TGTGCCAGCAGCCCCTCATACACCAACACTGAAGCTTTCTTT. It codes for CASSPSYTNTEAFF.

This clonotype was found many times. The chain employs TRBV2 and TRBJ1-1; maybe TRBD1 (6 bases). The CDR3 has 11 amino acids. The germline V gene has CDR1 SNHLY and CDR2 FYNNEI. V was trimmed by 2 bases and J by 8 bases, leaving 6 bases between them. The CDR3 DNA reads as TGTGCCAGCAGTGAAACAGGGGAAGCTTTCTTT. Translated, it gives CASSETGEAFF. The full variable domain, completed using reference TRBV2 and TRBJ1-1, is EPEVTQTPSHQVTQMGQEVILRCVPISNHLYFYWYRQILGQKVEFLVSFYNNEISEKSEIFDDQFSVERPDGSNFTLKIRSTKLEDSAMYFCASSETGEAFFGQGTRLTVV.

This clonotype has only a few counts. V gene TRBV5-6 combines with J gene TRBJ1-6; TRBD1 agrees at 9 bases. Germline CDR1 and CDR2: SGHDT and YYEEEE. Trimming cost V 5 bases and J 9 bases; bases outside gene matches: 6. The CDR3 is 14 residues long. CDR3 protein: CASSWTGVRSPLHF. The CDR3 DNA reads as TGTGCCAGCAGTTGGACAGGGGTTCGTTCACCCCTCCACTTT.

This clonotype was recorded at least ten times. V and J are TRBV7-2 and TRBJ1-1, with unresolved D. V lost 5 bases and J 4 bases, leaving 11 bases between the germline ends. CDR1 is SGHTA and CDR2 is FQGNSA in the germline V gene. There are 13 residues in the CDR3. CDR3 amino acids: CASSLRASTEAFF. CDR3 sequence (DNA): TGTGCCAGCAGCCTCCGGGCTTCCACTGAAGCTTTCTTT. Combining the CDR3 with reference TRBV7-2 and TRBJ1-1 gives the whole variable domain GAGVSQSPSNKVTEKGKDVELRCDPISGHTALYWYRQSLGQGLEFLIYFQGNSAPDKSGLPSDRFSAERTGGSVSTLTIQRTQQEDSAVYLCASSLRASTEAFFGQGTRLTVV.

This clonotype was seen ten or more times. The genes are TRBV6-1 and TRBJ1-1; tentative D call: TRBD1 (6 bases). V was pared by 8 bases and J by 5 bases, with 12 bases between. CDR3 length: 12 amino acids. Germline V gives CDR1 MNHNS, CDR2 SASEGT. Written as DNA, the CDR3 is TGTGCCAGCCGGGACACGACAACTGAAGCTTTCTTT. Translated, it gives CASRDTTTEAFF.

This clonotype was seen at least ten times. The chain employs TRBV6-1 and TRBJ1-5, with a tentative D call TRBD1 (5 bases). CDR1 MNHNS and CDR2 SASEGT come from the germline V gene. The CDR3 totals 15 residues. V was pared by 4 bases and J by 9 bases, with 19 bases between. CDR3 bases: TGTGCCAGCAGTGCAACAGCGCGCTGGGGGGGGCCCCAGCATTTT. This translates into CASSATARWGGPQHF.